This T cell receptor (beta chain) was identified during a study of early T cells in non-severe SARS-CoV-2 infection. Broader study findings: Matching with VDJdb favored anti-spike CD8 responses (missing private and CD4 specificities).

Worth noting for this clonotype: Its antigen is as yet unknown.

V was cut by 6 bases and J by 7 bases, with 21 bases left in between. This CDR3 is 15 amino acids long. The TCR library protocol attached unique molecular identifiers to the individual cDNA molecules. TCRdb fed the 5' RACE reads into MiXCR, producing one record per CDR3 protein. Of over 100,000 distinct CDR3 sequences listed, roughly 14% are singletons. The receptor's source is an adult who was a healthcare worker with PCR-confirmed SARS-CoV-2 infection or an uninfected control (not recorded which). The sample was whole blood. The J gene is TRBJ2-5, the V gene TRBV12-3 or TRBV12-4; D may be TRBD2 (7 bases). The CDR3 reads CASSPPGGPNVTQYF. In nucleotides, the CDR3 is TGTGCCAGCAGCCCACCCGGGGGGCCCAACGTGACCCAGTACTTC.